This T cell receptor beta chain was identified in a study of blood T cells in healthy people across ages. Study-level findings and limits: Investigators viewed diversity estimates from one million T cells as underestimates, the study reported.

The table lists this clonotype with a few counts. The antigen is not known. A second PCR, run for roughly 7 to 11 cycles, used a sample-barcoded 5' primer plus a J-beta primer mix. Every molecule of cDNA carried a tag from a template-switch adaptor with 12 random nucleotides. One entry per CDR3 protein results from TCRdb running MiXCR on the 5' RACE reads. The sample lists 1.5 million to 2 million distinct CDR3 sequences, roughly 52% occurring once. Germline lookup yields CDR1 SGHDN and CDR2 FVKESK. V gave up 0 bases and J gave up 8 bases, with 14 bases separating them. This CDR3 is 15 amino acids long.

This sequence originates from a woman aged 40 to 50 in good health. The chain combines TRBV14 with TRBJ2-4, with D possibly being TRBD1 (6 bases). Sequenced: blood. CDR3 coding DNA: TGTGCCAGCAGCCAAGAAGAGGACAGTTGGGACATTCAGTACTTC. This encodes CASSQEEDSWDIQYF.